The TCR beta chain described here comes from a study of tumor-infiltrating lymphocytes in primary liver carcinoma. Study-level background: Staging of the tumors gave T1-T3 N0M0, with widths of 4.2 to 10 cm. Yields of productive TCRbeta reads ranged from roughly 3.5 to 7.13 million per sample and were similar across tissue types.

A note on this clonotype: Antigen: not known. Germline is not matched at one junction end, which may reflect a read error.

CDR1 is SGHNT, CDR2 YYREEE, per germline (reference sequence). The CDR3 runs 15 residues. cDNA specific to TCR beta was made from about 550 ng of total RNA, with a constant-region primer employed for priming. What produced the TCR beta libraries was three nested multiplex PCR rounds using slightly modified ARM-PCR. TRBV1-TRBV30 forward primers and a C-beta reverse primer were used in the first two PCR rounds, which each ran for around 11 cycles. TCRdb ran MiXCR on the multiplex PCR reads and lists one entry per CDR3 protein. The top ten hold more than 30% of the sample, which has roughly 32,000 distinct CDR3 sequences, less than 75% seen once. General study points: Between tumor regions, pairs overlapped more than tumor-adjacent and tumor-blood pairs did.

Starting material for RNA and DNA co-extraction consisted of 20-30 mg of unsorted bulk tissue. All tumor samples contained more than 75% viable tumor cells. This chain connects TRBV5-4 to TRBJ2-1, with no clear D. The receptor was derived from a young woman with primary liver carcinoma and hepatitis B virus infection. Sequenced input: liver tumor tissue from sampling region 3. This sample's subset: tumor region T3, left-lateral pole. The CDR3 DNA reads TGTGCCAGCAGCTCGGATGCCAGCAGCTACAATGATCAGTTCTTC. It encodes CASSSDASSYNDQFF.